The TCR beta chain under discussion was sequenced for a study of vaccination and CD4 T cells after COVID-19. Looked up from germline, CDR1 is SGHAT and CDR2 is FQNNGV. CDR3 size: 16 residues. After removal of 2 bases from V and 2 bases from J, the junction contained 4 bases not matched to a gene. Note on this clonotype: Its target is not known.

Specified treatment: roughly nine-day PBMC culture with coronavirus spike peptide pools or control peptides (ViraFEST assay). Cultured CD4+ T-cell DNA underwent Oncomine TCR Beta short-read sequencing. TCRdb processed the PCR reads anew with MiXCR; each CDR3 protein has one entry. The table lists about 11,000 distinct CDR3 sequences, approximately 43% of them singletons. The rearrangement uses TRBV11-2 and TRBJ2-5, with TRBD2 matching over 11 bases. The sample comprised CD4+ T cells from blood, cultured in vitro. This TCR derives from a human donor who had recovered from COVID-19. CDR3 in DNA: TGTGCCAGCAGCTTAAGTCTAGCGGGGGGTCAAGAGACCCAGTACTTC. This translates into CASSLSLAGGQETQYF.